This TCR beta chain came from a study of blood T cell repertoires in COVID-19. Turning to the study itself: T cells, B-cell-depleted T cells, or PBMCs provided the cDNA or gDNA that served as material.

The ends were cut back, 5 bases at V and 2 bases at J, with 15 bases in the middle. This CDR3 has 16 amino acids. Germline loops: CDR1 SGHTA, CDR2 FQGNSA. Profiling relied on immunoSEQ multiplex PCR, and the TCRdb table lists in-frame clones only, not all of them. Of 84,000 or so clones in the sample, about 77% were seen once. Seattle researchers signed up patients amid active infection and tracked them longitudinally. The sequencing input was peripheral blood. The gene calls are TRBV7-2 and TRBJ2-2; D might be TRBD1 (6 bases). The origin of this receptor is a man aged 70-80 years with COVID-19, enrolled during active disease. The CDR3: CASSLNRVSNTGELFF. The DNA of the CDR3 is TGTGCCAGCAGCCTAAACAGGGTTTCCAACACCGGGGAGCTGTTTTTT.